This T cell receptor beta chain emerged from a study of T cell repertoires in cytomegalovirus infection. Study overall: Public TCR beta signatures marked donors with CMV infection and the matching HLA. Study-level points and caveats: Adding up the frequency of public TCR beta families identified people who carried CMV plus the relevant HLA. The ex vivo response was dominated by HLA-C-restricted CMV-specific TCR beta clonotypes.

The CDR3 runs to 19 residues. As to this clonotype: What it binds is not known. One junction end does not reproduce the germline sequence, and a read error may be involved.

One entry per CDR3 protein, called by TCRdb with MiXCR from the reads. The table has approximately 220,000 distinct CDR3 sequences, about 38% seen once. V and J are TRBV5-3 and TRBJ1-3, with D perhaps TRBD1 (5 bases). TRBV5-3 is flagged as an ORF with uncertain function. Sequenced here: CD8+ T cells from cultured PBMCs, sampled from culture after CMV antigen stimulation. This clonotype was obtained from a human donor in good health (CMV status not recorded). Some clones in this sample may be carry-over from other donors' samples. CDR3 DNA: TGTGCCAGCAGCTCCTGGAGGGAGGCCAGGGAGTATTCTGGAAACACCATATATTTT. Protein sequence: CASSSWREAREYSGNTIYF.